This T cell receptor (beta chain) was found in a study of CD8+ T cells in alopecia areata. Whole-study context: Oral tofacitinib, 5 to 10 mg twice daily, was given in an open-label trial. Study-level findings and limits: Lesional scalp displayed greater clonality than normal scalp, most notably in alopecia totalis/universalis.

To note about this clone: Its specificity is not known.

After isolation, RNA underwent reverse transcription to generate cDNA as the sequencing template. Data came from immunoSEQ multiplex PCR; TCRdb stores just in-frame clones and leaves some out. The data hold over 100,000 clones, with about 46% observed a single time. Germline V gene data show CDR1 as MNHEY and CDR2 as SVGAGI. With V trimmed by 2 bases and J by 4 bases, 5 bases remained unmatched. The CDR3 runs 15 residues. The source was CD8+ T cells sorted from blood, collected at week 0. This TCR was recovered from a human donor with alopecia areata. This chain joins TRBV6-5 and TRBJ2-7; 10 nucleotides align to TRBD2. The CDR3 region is CASSYVSGGPYEQYF. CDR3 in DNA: TGTGCCAGCAGTTACGTTAGCGGGGGGCCGTACGAGCAGTACTTC.